Given below is one T cell receptor beta chain in context. This record comes from a study of blood T cell repertoires in COVID-19. V lost 3 bases to trimming and J lost 4 bases; unmatched junction nucleotides: 7. The CDR3 is made up of 16 amino acids. Germline values: CDR1 MNHEY, CDR2 SMNVEV (reference sequence). In the study's own analysis: Reference gene primer amplification yielded estimated nucleated cell counts. Only in-frame clones appear in the TCRdb table, and some are missing; sequencing was by immunoSEQ multiplex PCR. V, J and clone size derive from that table, while D and trimming were established from the DNA sequence. The sample includes about 110,000 clones, 76% seen only once; the top ten take about 4.1%.

Input material: peripheral blood. The chain carries TRBV27 and TRBJ2-3, with 10 positions matching TRBD1. The source of this sequence is a woman of 80 years or more with acute or convalescent COVID-19. In DNA form, the CDR3 reads TGTGCCAGCAGTTTCTCCGGACAGGGGGTCGCAGATACGCAGTATTTT. Residues: CASSFSGQGVADTQYF.